This TCR beta chain was sequenced during a study of blood T cell repertoires in COVID-19 (dated by TCRdb to 2018 to 2020). In the study overall: The collaborator samples originated in the United States, Italy and Spain and spanned the acute and convalescent phases of COVID-19. A freely available public database, intended as a resource for researchers studying the immune response to SARS-CoV-2, is where the repertoires were released. Where available, HLA class I and class II types were obtained from metadata supplied by the sample provider rather than from assay-based typing. The material from the prospective study consisted of cDNA or gDNA derived from T cells, B-cell-depleted T cells, or PBMCs. Samples came from the ongoing ImmuneRACE study (first 160 participants) plus 1,254 subjects from 6 global collaborators. The sample metadata nearly always contained a de-identified subject ID, COVID-19 status, age in years and sex. The dataset comprised deeply sampled blood TCRbeta repertoires from subjects exposed to, actively infected with, or recovered from COVID-19. Points the paper makes about the study in general: The amount of clinical and demographic metadata varied by source and participant and was provided uncurated.

On this clone itself: There is no known antigen for this receptor. The record has no base qualities; no much larger clone is one base away.

TCRbeta CDR3 regions were amplified from genomic DNA by means of the immunoSEQ Assay, a bias-controlled multiplex PCR. Concerning the study's data processing: Within the assay, amplification of reference gene primers was used to estimate how many nucleated cells each sample contained. To quantify the absolute abundance of each unique TCRbeta CDR3 rearrangement, sequence reads were collapsed and filtered. For each sample, productive Simpson clonality was calculated by taking the square root of Simpson's diversity index across productive rearrangements. TCRdb obtained this table from immuneACCESS and retained in-frame rearrangements with V and J assigned. These tables miss some clones; where compared with another copy, unresolved V genes account for less than half of the shortfall, and the remainder is unexplained. The V and J calls and clone size are taken from that table; D and trimming were inferred from the DNA. The sample contains about 350,000 clones, about 88% of them found a single time. The ten largest make up roughly 1% of the sample.

From cysteine to phenylalanine, the CDR3 is 13 amino acids long. The sequence is cut down to CDR3 DNA, 39 bases in frame from base 1. According to the germline V gene (reference sequence), CDR1 reads GTSNPN and CDR2 reads SVGIG. Trimming takes 8 bases from V and 2 bases from J, and the germline ends sit 10 bases apart. In the prospective study, participants were roughly 18 to 100 years old, resided in 24 geographic areas of the United States, and were enrolled through a virtual design. Cohort assignment in the prospective study relied on participant-reported clinical history from a screening survey and a study questionnaire. For ImmuneRACE Cohort 3, a participant was defined as recovered based on two consecutive negative NP/OP PCR tests, clearance by a healthcare professional, or resolution of symptoms. In the prospective study, mobile phlebotomists collected whole blood, serum and a nasopharyngeal or oropharyngeal swab from each participant. Over a roughly 2-month period, participants in the prospective study had the option of providing additional blood draws and questionnaires. Before DNA extraction, prospective study blood samples were shipped either frozen or at room temperature.

The sequencing sample was made of PBMCs or T cells enriched from blood (not recorded which). The chain employs TRBV30 and TRBJ1-6; the D gene lacks a confident call. The source of this sequence is a woman aged 25 to 45 who had recovered from COVID-19. Here is the DNA: TGTGCCGCGTCAGGAACCTATAATTCACCCCTCCACTTT. This encodes CAASGTYNSPLHF.